This TCR beta chain was identified during a study of T cell changes during pregnancy in multiple sclerosis. This CDR3 is 15 amino acids long. Per germline, CDR1 MNHEY and CDR2 SMNVEV (reference sequence). Trimming at V came to 5 bases and at J to 0 bases, leaving 5 bases not matched to a gene. Method: immunoSEQ multiplex PCR; TCRdb's copy keeps in-frame clones and lacks some. The sample shows more than 55,000 clones, about 90% of them seen only once. This specimen consisted of peripheral blood, obtained in the first trimester of pregnancy. The V gene is TRBV27, the J gene TRBJ1-1, with 8 bases matching TRBD1. The TCR sequence derives from a female donor in good health, enrolled as a control in a pregnancy study. DNA of the CDR3: TGTGCCAGCAGTCCATGGACAGGGCTGAACACTGAAGCTTTCTTT. Its protein is CASSPWTGLNTEAFF.